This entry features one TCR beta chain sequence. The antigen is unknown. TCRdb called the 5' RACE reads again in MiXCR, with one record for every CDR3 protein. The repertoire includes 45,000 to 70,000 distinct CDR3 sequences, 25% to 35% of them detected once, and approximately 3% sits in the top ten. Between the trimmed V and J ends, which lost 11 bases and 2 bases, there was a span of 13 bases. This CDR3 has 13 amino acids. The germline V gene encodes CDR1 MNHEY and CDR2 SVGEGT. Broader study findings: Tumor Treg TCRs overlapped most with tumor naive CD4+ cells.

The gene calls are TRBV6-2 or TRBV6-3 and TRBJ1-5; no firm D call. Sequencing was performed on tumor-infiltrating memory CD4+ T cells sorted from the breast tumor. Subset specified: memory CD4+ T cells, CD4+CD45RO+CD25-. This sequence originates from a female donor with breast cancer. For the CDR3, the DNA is TGTGCCGCGCGCTCTGAGGGCAATCAGCCCCAGCATTTT. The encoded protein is CAARSEGNQPQHF.